This is a list of T cell receptor beta chains from one sample in a study of shared clonotypes between healthy human individuals. Sequencing was performed with immunoSEQ multiplex PCR; in TCRdb, only in-frame clones are kept and a portion is missing. The sample consists of around 2.5 million clones, roughly 93% of them appearing once. Input material: naive CD4+ T cells from PBMCs. The receptors shown here come from a man aged 18 to 35 in good health. Some clones in this sample may be carry-over from other donors' samples. Both conserved end residues are part of each CDR3. D genes are given only for firm matches. A clone size is listed for some rows: how often the clone was seen (once, few, many), or a class if it is expanded.

CDR3	DNA	V	J	D	size
CASSLAGRSNQPQHF	TGTGCCAGCAGCTTGGCGGGACGGAGCAATCAGCCCCAGCATTTT	TRBV5-8	TRBJ1-5	-	-
CASSLDYGDTQYF	TGTGCCAGCAGCCTCGATTACGGAGATACGCAGTATTTT	TRBV7-3	TRBJ2-3	-	-
CASSLGHGGEKLFF	TGTGCCAGCAGTTTGGGACACGGAGGGGAAAAACTGTTTTTT	TRBV6-6	TRBJ1-4	-	-
CASSFQESGGTEAFF	TGCGCCAGCAGCTTCCAGGAAAGCGGTGGCACTGAAGCTTTCTTT	TRBV5-1	TRBJ1-1	-	-
CASSDRGGTDTQYF	TGTGCCAGCAGTGATCGGGGGGGCACAGATACGCAGTATTTT	TRBV6-1	TRBJ2-3	TRBD2	-
CASSQDQWDRPSYEQYF	TGTGCCAGCAGCCAAGACCAGTGGGACAGGCCCTCCTACGAGCAGTACTTC	TRBV14	TRBJ2-7	TRBD1	-
CASSLRLESYEQYF	TGCGCCAGCAGCCTACGTCTCGAATCCTACGAGCAGTACTTC	TRBV5-1	TRBJ2-7	-	-
CASSPYDSFVQYF	TGTGCCAGCAGCCCCTACGACAGTTTTGTGCAGTACTTC	TRBV2	TRBJ2-7	-	-
CASSLVRNQPQHF	TGTGCCAGCAGCTTAGTAAGGAATCAGCCCCAGCATTTT	TRBV11-2	TRBJ1-5	-	few
CASSPGQGNQPQHF	TGTGCCAGCAGTCCGGGACAGGGGAATCAGCCCCAGCATTTT	TRBV7-2	TRBJ1-5	TRBD1	-
CASLGRNQETQYF	TGTGCCAGCCTGGGACGGAATCAAGAGACCCAGTACTTC	TRBV7-9	TRBJ2-5	-	-
CAWSYRDYLQETQYF	TGTGCCTGGTCCTACCGGGACTACCTCCAAGAGACCCAGTACTTC	TRBV30	TRBJ2-5	TRBD2	-
CASKPGQGVHGELFF	TGTGCCAGTAAACCGGGACAGGGGGTGCACGGGGAGCTGTTTTTT	TRBV9	TRBJ2-2	TRBD1	-
CASSIDIGNEQFF	TGTGCCAGTAGTATTGATATTGGGAATGAGCAGTTCTTC	TRBV19	TRBJ2-1	-	-
CASSLDIANYGYTF	TGTGCCAGCAGCTTGGACATCGCTAACTATGGCTACACCTTC	TRBV5-5	TRBJ1-2	-	-
CAWSVAGVTEAFF	TGTGCCTGGAGTGTGGCAGGGGTTACTGAAGCTTTCTTT	TRBV30	TRBJ1-1	-	few
CASSPATGDQYF	TGTGCCAGCTCACCCGCAACGGGGGACCAGTACTTC	TRBV18	TRBJ2-7	-	-
CASSEVQVDRQPQHF	TGTGCCAGCAGTGAAGTACAGGTTGACCGTCAGCCCCAGCATTTT	TRBV6-1	TRBJ1-5	-	-
CATSRDSGEQYF	TGTGCCACCAGCAGAGATAGCGGCGAGCAGTACTTC	TRBV15	TRBJ2-7	-	once
CASSQGPFRTGQQETQYF	TGTGCCAGCAGCCAAGGCCCTTTCAGGACTGGGCAGCAAGAGACCCAGTACTTC	TRBV14	TRBJ2-5	-	-
CASSLDPGGEKLFF	TGCGCCAGCAGCTTGGACCCAGGGGGCGAAAAACTGTTTTTT	TRBV5-1	TRBJ1-4	TRBD1	-
CAIRGAFDGYTF	TGTGCCATCAGGGGGGCCTTTGATGGCTACACCTTC	TRBV10-3	TRBJ1-2	-	-
CASSSGSASSYEQYF	TGTGCCAGCAGCTCCGGAAGCGCGAGCTCCTACGAGCAGTACTTC	TRBV27	TRBJ2-7	-	-
CASSLGGGRDTGELFF	TGTGCCAGCAGCTTAGGCGGCGGGCGGGACACCGGGGAGCTGTTTTTT	TRBV7-8	TRBJ2-2	-	-
CASSLTSGSIYEQYF	TGCGCCAGCAGCTTGACTAGCGGGAGCATCTACGAGCAGTACTTC	TRBV5-1	TRBJ2-7	TRBD2	once
CASSGQELGGGYTF	TGTGCCAGCAGTGGGCAAGAACTGGGGGGGGGCTACACCTTC	TRBV27	TRBJ1-2	-	-
CASSQTSGGQFF	TGTGCCAGCAGCCAGACTAGCGGGGGACAGTTCTTC	TRBV9	TRBJ2-1	TRBD2	-